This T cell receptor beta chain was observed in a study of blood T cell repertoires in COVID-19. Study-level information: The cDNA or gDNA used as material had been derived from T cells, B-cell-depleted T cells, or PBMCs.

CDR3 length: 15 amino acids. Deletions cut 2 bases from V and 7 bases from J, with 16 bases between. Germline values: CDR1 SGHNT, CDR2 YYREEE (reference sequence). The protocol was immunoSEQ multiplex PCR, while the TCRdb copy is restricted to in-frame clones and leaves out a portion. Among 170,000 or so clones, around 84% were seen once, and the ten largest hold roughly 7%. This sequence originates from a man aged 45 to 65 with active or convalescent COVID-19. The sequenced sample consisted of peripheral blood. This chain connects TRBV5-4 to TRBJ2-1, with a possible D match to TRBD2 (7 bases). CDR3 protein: CASSLIGGQGNEQFF. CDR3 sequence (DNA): TGTGCCAGCAGCTTAATCGGGGGGCAGGGGAATGAGCAGTTCTTC.